This section outlines one T cell receptor beta chain sequence together with its context. Profiling relied on immunoSEQ multiplex PCR, and the TCRdb table lists in-frame clones only, not all of them. The data contain 4,000 to 6,000 clones, about 72% of them seen just once; the ten biggest clones take up roughly an eighth. Germline V gives CDR1 KGHSH, CDR2 LQKENI. Trimming took 0 bases from V and 5 from J; bases not matched to a gene: 7. This CDR3 has 17 residues. The entry originates in a study of T cell repertoires in ileal Crohn's disease. The sequenced sample consisted of ileal tissue. The origin of this receptor is an adult with Crohn's disease. The rearrangement links TRBV18 to TRBJ2-2, with TRBD1 matching 9 bases. CDR3 residues: CASSPPSGTGRTGELFF. The CDR3, as DNA: TGTGCCAGCTCACCACCCAGCGGGACAGGGAGAACCGGGGAGCTGTTTTTT.